These 27 T cell receptor beta chains originate from one sample sequenced in a study of T cells in Graves' hyperthyroidism and ophthalmopathy. RNA transcripts were the template for amplifying TCR beta CDR3 regions. The HTBI set primed first-round TCR CDR3 RT-PCR. TCRdb re-derived calls from the multiplex PCR reads in MiXCR, one entry per CDR3 protein. The sample records about 520,000 distinct CDR3 sequences, around 22% being singletons. Input material: blood. The receptors were sampled from a woman aged 25 to 39 with Graves' ophthalmopathy.

The chain couples TRBV14 to TRBJ2-4; maybe TRBD1 (5 bases). V was clipped by 0 bases and J by 3 bases, with 18 bases between them. The CDR3 length is 18 residues. Germline-derived CDR1 and CDR2 are SGHDN and FVKESK. CDR3 DNA sequence: TGTGCCAGCAGCCAAGATATCCGCAGAAGGGGTGGCAAAAACATTCAGTACTTC. The encoded protein is CASSQDIRRRGGKNIQYF.

This clonotype has ten or more counts. This chain uses TRBV28 with TRBJ2-7; 10 bases map to TRBD1. Germline V gives CDR1 MDHEN, CDR2 SYDVKM. The CDR3 has 14 residues. V lost 6 bases to trimming and J lost 3 bases; unmatched junction nucleotides: 5. CDR3 in amino acids: CASRGQGNSYEQYF. The CDR3 DNA reads as TGTGCCAGCAGGGGACAGGGGAATAGCTACGAGCAGTACTTC.

This chain uses TRBV19 with TRBJ1-1, with D possibly TRBD1 on 5 matching bases. CDR1 LNHDA and CDR2 SQIVND come from the germline V gene (reference sequence). V dropped 1 base and J dropped 0 bases, with 15 bases sitting between them. This CDR3 contains 17 residues. The CDR3 sequence: CASSIVLDSQVNTEAFF. CDR3 in DNA: TGTGCCAGTAGTATAGTCCTCGACAGTCAAGTGAACACTGAAGCTTTCTTT.

This clonotype was seen at least ten times. The chain carries TRBV28 and TRBJ2-5; no reliable D call. Trimming took 2 bases from V and 0 from J, leaving 7 bases between them. This CDR3 contains 14 residues. Germline V gives CDR1 MDHEN, CDR2 SYDVKM. The DNA for the CDR3 is TGTGCCAGCAGTTTAACAGCGTACCAAGAGACCCAGTACTTC. Translated: CASSLTAYQETQYF.

This clonotype came up many times. The V and J genes are TRBV20-1 and TRBJ2-5; 10 bases agree with TRBD1. Looked up from germline, CDR1 is DFQATT and CDR2 is SNEGSKA (reference sequence). The V gene end was trimmed by 6 bases and the J gene end by 5 bases; junction bases not matched to a gene: 9. The CDR3 is made up of 14 amino acids. The CDR3: CSADRQGALETQYF. The CDR3 DNA is TGCAGTGCGGACCGACAGGGGGCTTTGGAGACCCAGTACTTC.

This clonotype was seen many times. The chain recombines TRBV29-1 with TRBJ2-5, with TRBD2 as a possible D gene (5 bases). This CDR3 region has 16 residues. The germline gives CDR1 SQVTM, CDR2 ANQGSEA. The V end was cut by 5 bases, the J end by 5 bases, with 24 bases between. DNA of the CDR3: TGCAGCGTTAGCAAATATGACATGACCGGCGGGGAGACCCAGTACTTC. Its protein product is CSVSKYDMTGGETQYF.

This clonotype was observed a few times. The V call is TRBV30, the J call TRBJ1-1; D is uncertain. This CDR3 is built from 13 residues. CDR1 is GTSNPN, CDR2 SVGIG, per germline (reference sequence). V lost 4 bases to trimming and J lost 3 bases, with 12 bases between them. CDR3: CAWTKSRDTEAFF. The DNA of the CDR3 is TGTGCCTGGACGAAGTCGAGGGACACTGAAGCTTTCTTT. The complete variable domain, with remaining parts taken from reference TRBV30 and TRBJ1-1, reads SQTIHQWPATLVQPVGSPLSLECTVEGTSNPNLYWYRQAAGRGLQLLFYSVGIGQISSEVPQNLSASRPQDRQFILSSKKLLLSDSGFYLCAWTKSRDTEAFFGQGTRLTVV.

This clonotype was counted at least ten times. The V gene is TRBV28, the J gene TRBJ1-1, with unresolved D. The CDR3 sequence is 11 residues long. Trimming took off 10 bases at V and 2 bases at J, with 8 bases between the two ends. The germline gives CDR1 MDHEN, CDR2 SYDVKM. The CDR3 sequence: CATRGNTEAFF. In DNA, the CDR3 is TGTGCCACCCGAGGTAACACTGAAGCTTTCTTT.

At least ten counts were recorded for this clonotype. V and J are TRBV19 and TRBJ1-2; D not certain. The CDR3 totals 14 residues. Per germline, CDR1 LNHDA and CDR2 SQIVND (reference sequence). V shed 7 bases and J shed 6 bases, with 18 bases lying between them. The CDR3 bases are TGTGCCAGTATCCTGGGCCTCCCCGAGAATGGCTACACCTTC. Protein: CASILGLPENGYTF.

This clonotype occurred many times. J is TRBJ1-1 and V is TRBV6-2 or TRBV6-3, with D tentatively TRBD1 (6 bases). Trimming removed 4 bases at V and 7 bases at J, with 16 bases between. Germline V lookup: CDR1 MNHEY, CDR2 SVGEGT. There are 14 residues in the CDR3. The CDR3 loop is CASSFRQARNEAFF. CDR3 sequence (DNA): TGTGCCAGCAGTTTCAGACAGGCTCGGAATGAAGCTTTCTTT.

This clonotype was found many times. The chain uses TRBV6-5 and TRBJ1-1; D might be TRBD1 (6 bases). V lost 2 bases, J lost 1 base, and 8 bases lay in between. The CDR3 is made up of 14 amino acids. Germline V gene sequence: CDR1 MNHEY, CDR2 SVGAGI. The CDR3 protein is CASSYQGRNTEAFF. The CDR3 DNA sequence: TGTGCCAGCAGTTACCAGGGGCGGAACACTGAAGCTTTCTTT.

This clonotype was picked up many times. This sequence joins TRBV20-1 and TRBJ1-3; D possibly corresponds to TRBD1 (5 bases). Germline CDR1 DFQATT, CDR2 SNEGSKA (reference sequence). V was clipped by 4 bases and J by 2 bases, with 12 bases between them. The CDR3 is 14 residues long. The CDR3 nucleotides read TGCAGTGCTAACTCCAGGGTGGCTGGAAACACCATATATTTT. Its protein is CSANSRVAGNTIYF.

This clonotype was recorded many times. The rearrangement uses TRBV24-1 and TRBJ1-2; 7 bases are shared with TRBD1. The germline V gene encodes CDR1 KGHDR and CDR2 SFDVKD. With 2 bases clipped from V and 4 bases from J, the junction kept 3 bases outside the gene matches. The CDR3 runs to 14 residues. The CDR3 DNA follows: TGTGCCACCAGTGATTACCGGGACAGCTATGGCTACACCTTC. This encodes CATSDYRDSYGYTF.

Many counts were recorded for this clonotype. The rearrangement joins TRBV7-2 to TRBJ1-1; no clear D. V gave up 1 base and J gave up 0 bases, with 9 bases separating them. Germline loops: CDR1 SGHTA, CDR2 FQGNSA. CDR3 size: 15 residues. The CDR3 spells CASSLGVSMNTEAFF. CDR3 DNA sequence: TGTGCCAGCAGCTTAGGAGTCAGCATGAACACTGAAGCTTTCTTT.

The rearrangement links TRBV30 to TRBJ2-2, with 11 nucleotides matching TRBD2. CDR1 and CDR2 from the germline V gene are GTSNPN and SVGIG (reference sequence). CDR3 length: 15 amino acids. With V trimmed by 7 bases and J by 5 bases, 9 bases remained unmatched. CDR3 in DNA: TGTGCCTTCAAACCGGGACTAGCGGTAACCGGGGAGCTGTTTTTT. Residues: CAFKPGLAVTGELFF.

This clonotype was observed at least ten times. This chain links TRBV24-1 with TRBJ1-2; possibly TRBD1 for D (6 bases). Trimming cost V 4 bases and J 3 bases, with 8 bases left between them. The CDR3 is 13 residues long. Germline values: CDR1 KGHDR, CDR2 SFDVKD. The DNA of the CDR3 is TGTGCCACCAGTGAGGGGGCCTACTATGGCTACACCTTC. The encoded protein is CATSEGAYYGYTF.

The sample holds many counts of this clonotype. The chain uses TRBV19 and TRBJ1-1; D is undetermined. CDR1 is LNHDA, CDR2 SQIVND, per germline (reference sequence). V dropped 3 bases and J dropped 4 bases, with 6 bases sitting between them. The length of the CDR3 is 12 residues. Written as DNA, the CDR3 is TGTGCCAGTAGTATCGGGGTCACTGAAGCTTTCTTT. This gives the protein CASSIGVTEAFF. The full variable domain, in which reference TRBV19 and TRBJ1-1 provide the parts outside the CDR3, is DGGITQSPKYLFRKEGQNVTLSCEQNLNHDAMYWYRQDPGQGLRLIYYSQIVNDFQKGDIAEGYSVSREKKESFPLTVTSAQKNPTAFYLCASSIGVTEAFFGQGTRLTVV.

This clonotype was recorded a few times. Its ends do not fully match the called genes, so a read error is possible. This chain links TRBV29-1 with TRBJ2-5; 7 bases fit TRBD2. Germline lookup yields CDR1 SQVTM and CDR2 ANQGSEA. The CDR3 is made up of 14 amino acids. CDR3 nucleotide sequence: TGCAGCGTTGTAGACTCGAGCGGGGATGAGACCAAGTACTTC. This sequence encodes CSVVDSSGDETKYF.

The gene calls are TRBV6-2 or TRBV6-3 and TRBJ1-2; the D gene is possibly TRBD1 (6 bases). Germline assignment: CDR1 MNHEY and CDR2 SVGEGT. CDR3 length: 17 amino acids. V was cut by 0 bases and J by 6 bases, with 20 bases left in between. The CDR3, as DNA: TGTGCCAGCAGTTACTCCACGGTCTGGGGGCGCTTGAATGGCTACACCTTC. It encodes CASSYSTVWGRLNGYTF.

The chain combines TRBV5-1 with TRBJ1-2; possible D gene TRBD1, 6 bases. V was shortened by 2 bases and J by 6 bases, with 14 bases between the two germline ends. There are 14 residues in the CDR3. From germline, CDR1 is SGHRS and CDR2 YFSETQ. The CDR3 spells CASSFNRVLDGYTF. The DNA for the CDR3 is TGCGCCAGCAGCTTTAACAGGGTCCTTGATGGCTACACCTTC.

This clonotype has at least ten counts. This chain joins TRBV6-2 or TRBV6-3 and TRBJ1-2; D not resolved. Germline V gene lookup returns CDR1 MNHEY and CDR2 SVGEGT. The ends were cut back, 6 bases at V and 1 base at J, with 21 bases in the middle. This CDR3 is built from 17 residues. CDR3 region: CASSPPRAGISNYGYTF. The CDR3 DNA reads as TGTGCCAGCAGCCCCCCGAGAGCGGGCATCAGTAACTATGGCTACACCTTC.

This chain joins TRBV15 and TRBJ1-5, with unresolved D. V was shortened by 8 bases and J by 9 bases, with 17 bases between the two germline ends. Germline V gene sequence: CDR1 LNHNV, CDR2 YYDKDF (reference sequence). This CDR3 is 13 amino acids long. CDR3 sequence reads: CATGGREASPQHF. The CDR3 DNA is TGTGCCACCGGAGGGAGGGAGGCTTCGCCCCAGCATTTT.

In its sample, this clonotype was seen many times. The CDR3 nucleotides are TGTGCCAGCAGCTCAAACAGGAGGCTAAACACTGAAGCTTTCTTT. This sequence encodes CASSSNRRLNTEAFF. The genes are TRBV5-8 and TRBJ1-1, with D possibly TRBD1 on 5 matching bases. From germline, CDR1 is SGHTS and CDR2 YDEGEE. Trimming removed 3 bases at V and 2 bases at J, with 14 bases between. This CDR3 spans 15 amino acids.

Many counts were recorded for this clonotype. The chain uses TRBV4-1 and TRBJ1-5, with a weak D call TRBD1 (5 bases). Trimming shortened V by 6 bases and J by 2 bases, and 11 bases separated the two germline ends. CDR3 size: 14 residues. Germline CDR1 MGHRA, CDR2 YSYEKL. The CDR3 DNA reads as TGCGCCAGCAGTTACAGGTTAGGCAATCAGCCCCAGCATTTT. Encoded protein: CASSYRLGNQPQHF.

The CDR3 reads CASKTGGTQPQHF. The CDR3 DNA is TGTGCCAGCAAGACAGGGGGCACACAGCCCCAGCATTTT. The gene calls are TRBV28 and TRBJ1-5, with 10 bases lining up with TRBD1. The CDR3 has 13 amino acids. Per the germline V gene, CDR1 is MDHEN and CDR2 is SYDVKM. The J segment lost 7 bases and the V segment lost 7 bases, leaving 4 bases of the junction unmatched.

This clonotype showed up many times. The chain has TRBV7-3 and TRBJ1-6; TRBD1 might be the D (5 bases). V was shortened by 2 bases and J by 6 bases, with 8 bases between the two germline ends. The germline V gene has CDR1 SGHTA and CDR2 FQGTGA. The CDR3 loop spans 14 amino acids. The CDR3 sequence: CASSLLQGNSPLHF. The CDR3 coding sequence is TGTGCCAGCAGCTTACTGCAGGGTAATTCACCCCTCCACTTT.

This clonotype was recorded many times. The V and J genes are TRBV19 and TRBJ2-2; D is uncertain. The CDR3 is 15 amino acids. V lost 5 bases and J lost 0, with 10 bases in between. Germline lookup yields CDR1 LNHDA and CDR2 SQIVND (reference sequence). The CDR3 DNA reads as TGTGCCAGTAGTTTCCCGGGCGCGAACACCGGGGAGCTGTTTTTT. It translates to CASSFPGANTGELFF.